Listed below are T cell receptor beta chains from one sample, sequenced in a study of T cell repertoires in cytomegalovirus infection. TCRdb called the reads again in MiXCR, with one record for every CDR3 protein. The top ten clones hold less than 10% of a sample with roughly 600,000 distinct CDR3 sequences, approximately 24% of them seen once. The specimen sequenced was CD8+ T cells from PBMCs. The receptor set was obtained from a human donor in good health (CMV status not recorded). Some clones in this sample may be carry-over from other donors' samples. Both conserved end residues are part of each CDR3. Fields, in order: J gene, V gene, CDR3 protein.

>TRBJ2-2|TRBV4-3
CASSQERSRLTGELFF
>TRBJ2-3|TRBV28
CASSSTGEGDTQYF
>TRBJ2-7|TRBV2
CASRFGQGLPYEQYF
>TRBJ2-5|TRBV7-3
CASSLISGGQETQYF
>TRBJ2-3|TRBV11-1
CASSIPTDTQYF
>TRBJ2-5|TRBV5-5
CASRQAQQETQYF
>TRBJ2-6|TRBV7-9
CASSPHRIGTGANVLTF
>TRBJ1-4|TRBV7-6
CASSNPGTENEKLFF
>TRBJ2-5|TRBV5-5
CASSLSTALQETQYF
>TRBJ2-7|TRBV15
CATSRGAVARQDEQYF
>TRBJ2-1|TRBV12-5
CASGLPPEGLYNEQFF
>TRBJ2-7|TRBV4-2
CASSLITGGDYEQYF
>TRBJ2-5|TRBV4-2
CASSQEAGALQETQYF
>TRBJ2-2|TRBV20-1
CSAITGDTGELFF
>TRBJ2-3|TRBV19
CASTKRTSSTDTQYF
>TRBJ1-1|TRBV12-3/TRBV12-4
CASSFGSAVEAFF
>TRBJ2-1|TRBV27
CANSLPGTDNEQFF
>TRBJ1-1|TRBV7-9
CASSSRGAGVNTEAFF
>TRBJ2-7|TRBV20-1
CSTRDLRGGETYEQYF
>TRBJ2-1|TRBV7-6
CASSLVVDGRYYNEQFF
>TRBJ1-5|TRBV7-6
CASSLEAGGWGSNQPQHF
>TRBJ2-7|TRBV7-2
CASSQKQRGGYEQYF
>TRBJ2-7|TRBV14
CASSQKTGEQYF
>TRBJ2-5|TRBV7-9
CASSLADPNQETQYF
>TRBJ2-7|TRBV7-2
CASSPRDWEQYF